The rows below give T cell receptor beta chains drawn from one sample of a study of shared clonotypes between healthy human individuals. TCRdb's copy holds only in-frame clones and misses some; the assay was immunoSEQ multiplex PCR. Here the sample spans around 2.5 million clones, 93% being singletons. Sequencing was carried out using naive CD4+ T cells from PBMCs. Receptors originate from a man aged 18 to 35 in good health. Some clones in this sample may be carry-over from other donors' samples. Both conserved end residues are part of each CDR3. The order of the fields is CDR3 DNA, CDR3 protein, D gene, J gene, V gene, clone size. A D gene is named only where the DNA matches it firmly. A clone size is listed for some rows: how often the clone was seen (once, few, many), or a class if it is expanded.

TGTGCCAGCAGCGTAAAATCTACAGGGGAGACCCAGTACTTC CASSVKSTGETQYF NA TRBJ2-5 TRBV9 NA
TGTGCCAGCAGTTTATCCACGGCCGCGCGTACTGAAGCTTTCTTT CASSLSTAARTEAFF NA TRBJ1-1 TRBV27 NA
TGTGCCAGCAGCTCGGCAGGAATCGCCGGGGAGCTGTTTTTT CASSSAGIAGELFF NA TRBJ2-2 TRBV7-7 NA
TGTGCCAGCAGTAATCCGGGACTAGCGGGGCTATATGGGCAGTTCTTC CASSNPGLAGLYGQFF TRBD2 TRBJ2-1 TRBV5-4 NA
TGTGCCAGCAGCTTCCTCAGGGGGTCAGATAACGAGCAGTACTTC CASSFLRGSDNEQYF TRBD1 TRBJ2-7 TRBV6-5 NA
TGCACCGGACTAGCGGGTTCCTACAATGAGCAGTTCTTC CTGLAGSYNEQFF TRBD2 TRBJ2-1 TRBV29-1 once
TGCGCCAGCAGCTTCAGTCAGCGGGAGGGCCGGGGCAATGAGCAGTTCTTC CASSFSQREGRGNEQFF TRBD2 TRBJ2-1 TRBV5-1 NA
TGTGCCAGCAGCCAAAGCAGCAATGAGCAGTTCTTC CASSQSSNEQFF NA TRBJ2-1 TRBV5-4 NA
TGTGCCAGCAGCCCCGGGACAGGCTATGGCTACACCTTC CASSPGTGYGYTF TRBD1 TRBJ1-2 TRBV7-3 NA
TGTGCCAGCAGCTTGTGGGTAGCGGAGGGGGGGCAGTATTTT CASSLWVAEGGQYF NA TRBJ2-3 TRBV5-4 NA
TGTGCCAGTAGTATAGAAGGGGGGATCGAGACCCAGTACTTC CASSIEGGIETQYF NA TRBJ2-5 TRBV19 NA
TGCAGCGTTGAAGGTTCAGGCAGGGGCCGCCAGGGCTACACCTTC CSVEGSGRGRQGYTF NA TRBJ1-2 TRBV29-1 NA
TGTGCCAGTAGGACAGGGGGTAGCTCCTACGAGCAGTACTTC CASRTGGSSYEQYF TRBD1 TRBJ2-7 TRBV19 NA
TGTGCCAGCAGCCAACCACTAAGCGAGCAGTTCTTC CASSQPLSEQFF NA TRBJ2-1 TRBV11-2 NA
TGTGCCAGCAGTCCCAATCGGGATACGCAGTATTTT CASSPNRDTQYF NA TRBJ2-3 TRBV28 NA
TGCAGCGTTGGGTTCAGATACACTGAAGCTTTCTTT CSVGFRYTEAFF NA TRBJ1-1 TRBV29-1 NA
TGTGCCAGCAGCCACCCGGACAGGGGGACCTACGAGCAGTACTTC CASSHPDRGTYEQYF TRBD1 TRBJ2-7 TRBV28 NA
TGTGCCATCAGTGAGACAGCCGGGACAGGGAGATCAAATTCACCCCTCCACTTT CAISETAGTGRSNSPLHF TRBD1 TRBJ1-6 TRBV10-3 NA
TGCGCCAGCAGCCAAGATGCATTGGGGCGGATCAATCAGCCCCAGCATTTT CASSQDALGRINQPQHF NA TRBJ1-5 TRBV4-1 NA
TGTGCCAGCAGTGAACGGCTAGCGGGAGCAGATACGCAGTATTTT CASSERLAGADTQYF TRBD2 TRBJ2-3 TRBV6-1 once
TGTGCCAGCAGGCGGACTAGCGGGGCCAGCTCCTACAATGAGCAGTTCTTC CASRRTSGASSYNEQFF TRBD2 TRBJ2-1 TRBV28 NA
TGTGCCAGCAGCTTGGCGGGCGGAATGAACACTGAAGCTTTCTTT CASSLAGGMNTEAFF NA TRBJ1-1 TRBV5-4 NA
TGTGCCAGCAGTGAGTCCAAGGACTATGGCTACACCTTC CASSESKDYGYTF NA TRBJ1-2 TRBV2 NA
TGTGCCAGCAGCCCCCGGCCGGGACCCTCCGAGGTCGAGCAGTACTTC CASSPRPGPSEVEQYF NA TRBJ2-7 TRBV7-9 NA
TGTGCCAGCAGTTTATTGACAGGAGATACGCAGTATTTT CASSLLTGDTQYF NA TRBJ2-3 TRBV28 NA
TGTGCCAGCAGCGTCCTTAGGGAGACCGGGGAGCTGTTTTTT CASSVLRETGELFF NA TRBJ2-2 TRBV9 NA
TGCGCCAGCAGTGATTGGAGCAATCAGCCCCAGCATTTT CASSDWSNQPQHF NA TRBJ1-5 TRBV6-1 NA
TGCGCCAGCAGCCAGATCCAAGAGACCCAGTACTTC CASSQIQETQYF NA TRBJ2-5 TRBV4-1 once
TGTGCCAGCAGTTACTCTCCGGGGTACAGCTCCTACGAGCAGTACTTC CASSYSPGYSSYEQYF NA TRBJ2-7 TRBV6-5 NA
TGCGCCAGCAGCCCGGATCCCTCCTATGGCTACACCTTC CASSPDPSYGYTF NA TRBJ1-2 TRBV5-1 few
TGCGCCAGCAGCCTGGACGGCTCTGGAAACACCATATATTTT CASSLDGSGNTIYF NA TRBJ1-3 TRBV5-1 NA
TGTGCCAGCAGTTTCGGACGACAGGGACCGGGTGAAAAACTGTTTTTT CASSFGRQGPGEKLFF TRBD1 TRBJ1-4 TRBV28 NA
TGTGCCAGCAGCTTAGTTCCGGGGGCCTCAGGAAACACCATATATTTT CASSLVPGASGNTIYF NA TRBJ1-3 TRBV7-9 NA
TGTGCCAGCAGCTTTGACAGGGAAGCTTTCTTT CASSFDREAFF NA TRBJ1-1 TRBV11-2 few
TGTGCCACCAGCAGAGAGGGAACAGGTTTTGTCTACGAGCAGTACTTC CATSREGTGFVYEQYF NA TRBJ2-7 TRBV15 NA
TGTGCCAGAAGCTGGAGGGTCTCCCCCACAAACTCTAATGAAAAACTGTTTTTT CARSWRVSPTNSNEKLFF NA TRBJ1-4 TRBV5-3 NA
TGTGCCAGCAGCTTAGGGGGACTGAGCTATGGCTACACCTTC CASSLGGLSYGYTF NA TRBJ1-2 TRBV7-8 NA
TGTGCCAGCAGCCAGGGACAGCCCCCGCCCCAGCATTTT CASSQGQPPPQHF TRBD1 TRBJ1-5 TRBV28 NA
TGTGCCAGCTCTCTCGTCTTTGGGAGTTGGGAGACCCAGTACTTC CASSLVFGSWETQYF NA TRBJ2-5 TRBV18 NA
TGTGCCTGGATATCCCCGACAGGGGGTTTGTCCTACGAGCAGTACTTC CAWISPTGGLSYEQYF TRBD1 TRBJ2-7 TRBV30 NA
TGCGCCAGCAGCCAATCGGGAGGCAATCAGCCCCAGCATTTT CASSQSGGNQPQHF NA TRBJ1-5 TRBV4-1 once
TGTGCCAGCAGCACCCTACTAGCGGGAGTCTCCGGGGAGCTGTTTTTT CASSTLLAGVSGELFF TRBD2 TRBJ2-2 TRBV7-6 NA
TGTGCCAGCAGCTTGGCCCGCGGTCAGCCCCAGCATTTT CASSLARGQPQHF NA TRBJ1-5 TRBV7-2 few
TGCGCCAGCAGCCCCCAGACAGCCAACTATGGCTACACCTTC CASSPQTANYGYTF NA TRBJ1-2 TRBV5-1 NA
TGTGCCAGCAGCCCCGCGGGGGGGAACACTGAAGCTTTCTTT CASSPAGGNTEAFF NA TRBJ1-1 TRBV6-5 NA
TGTGCCAGCAGTAACGGGGGGTACCAAGAGACCCAGTACTTC CASSNGGYQETQYF TRBD2 TRBJ2-5 TRBV6-5 NA